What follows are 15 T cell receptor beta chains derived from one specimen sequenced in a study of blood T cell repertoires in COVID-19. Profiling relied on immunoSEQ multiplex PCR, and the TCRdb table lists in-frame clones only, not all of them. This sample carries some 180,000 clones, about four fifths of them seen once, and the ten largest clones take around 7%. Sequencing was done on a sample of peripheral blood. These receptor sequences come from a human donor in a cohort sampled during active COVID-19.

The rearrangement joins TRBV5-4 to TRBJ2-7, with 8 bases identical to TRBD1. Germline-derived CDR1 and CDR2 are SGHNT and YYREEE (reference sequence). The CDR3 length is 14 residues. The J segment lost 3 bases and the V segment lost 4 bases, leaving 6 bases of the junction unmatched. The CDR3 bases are TGTGCCAGCAGCAAGGACAGGGCTAACTACGAGCAGTACTTC. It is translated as CASSKDRANYEQYF.

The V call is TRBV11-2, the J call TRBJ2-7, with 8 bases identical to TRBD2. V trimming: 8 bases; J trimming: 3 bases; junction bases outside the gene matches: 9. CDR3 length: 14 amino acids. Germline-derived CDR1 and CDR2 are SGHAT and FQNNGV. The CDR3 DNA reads TGTGCCAGCGCAAGGACGGGGGGGGACTACGAGCAGTACTTC. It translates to CASARTGGDYEQYF.

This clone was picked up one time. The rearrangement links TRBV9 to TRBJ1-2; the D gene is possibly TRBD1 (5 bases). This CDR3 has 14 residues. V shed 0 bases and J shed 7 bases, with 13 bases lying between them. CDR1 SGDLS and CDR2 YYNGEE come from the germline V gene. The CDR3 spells CASSVAPRQGGYTF. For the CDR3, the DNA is TGTGCCAGCAGCGTAGCCCCCAGGCAGGGTGGCTACACCTTC.

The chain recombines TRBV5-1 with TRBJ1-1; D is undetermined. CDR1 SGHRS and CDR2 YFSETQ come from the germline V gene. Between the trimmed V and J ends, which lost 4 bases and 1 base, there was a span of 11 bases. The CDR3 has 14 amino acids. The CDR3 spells CASSQDAGNTEAFF. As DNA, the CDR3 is TGCGCCAGCAGCCAAGACGCAGGGAACACTGAAGCTTTCTTT. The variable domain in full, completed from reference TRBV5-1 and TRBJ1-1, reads KAGVTQTPRYLIKTRGQQVTLSCSPISGHRSVSWYQQTPGQGLQFLFEYFSETQRNKGNFPGRFSGRQFSNSRSEMNVSTLELGDSALYLCASSQDAGNTEAFFGQGTRLTVV.

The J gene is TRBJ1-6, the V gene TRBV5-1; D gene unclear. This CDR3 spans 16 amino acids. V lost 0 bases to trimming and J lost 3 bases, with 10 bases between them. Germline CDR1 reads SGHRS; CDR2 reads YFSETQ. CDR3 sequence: CASSLETANYNSPLHF. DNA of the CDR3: TGCGCCAGCAGCTTGGAAACAGCAAACTATAATTCACCCCTCCACTTT.

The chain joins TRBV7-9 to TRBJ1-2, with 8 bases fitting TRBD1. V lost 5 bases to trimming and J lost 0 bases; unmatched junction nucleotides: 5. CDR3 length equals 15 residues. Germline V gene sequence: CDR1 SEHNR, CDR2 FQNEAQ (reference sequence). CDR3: CASSVTQGANYGYTF. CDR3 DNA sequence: TGTGCCAGCAGCGTCACACAGGGGGCTAACTATGGCTACACCTTC.

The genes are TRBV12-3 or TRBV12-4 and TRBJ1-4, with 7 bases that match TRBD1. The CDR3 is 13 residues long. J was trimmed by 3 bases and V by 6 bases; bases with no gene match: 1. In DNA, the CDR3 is TGTGCCAGCAGGACAGGGTCTAATGAAAAACTGTTTTTT. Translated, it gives CASRTGSNEKLFF.

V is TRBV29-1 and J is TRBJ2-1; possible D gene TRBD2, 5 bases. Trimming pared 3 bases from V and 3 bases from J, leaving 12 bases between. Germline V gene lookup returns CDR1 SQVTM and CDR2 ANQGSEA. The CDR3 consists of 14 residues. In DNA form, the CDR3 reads TGCAGCGTTGAGTGGTTAGCGAACTACAATGAGCAGTTCTTC. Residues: CSVEWLANYNEQFF.

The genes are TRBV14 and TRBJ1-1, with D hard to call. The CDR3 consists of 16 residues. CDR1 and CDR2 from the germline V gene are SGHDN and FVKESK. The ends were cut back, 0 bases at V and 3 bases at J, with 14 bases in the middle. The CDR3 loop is CASSQEWWAGDTEAFF. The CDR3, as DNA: TGTGCCAGCAGCCAAGAATGGTGGGCCGGCGACACTGAAGCTTTCTTT.

The CDR3 here is CASSFAGGEYSNQPQHF. CDR3 nucleotides: TGTGCCAGCAGTTTCGCGGGTGGCGAATATAGCAATCAGCCCCAGCATTTT. This chain connects TRBV27 to TRBJ1-5; the D is unclear. Per the germline V gene, CDR1 is MNHEY and CDR2 is SMNVEV (reference sequence). The V gene lost 3 bases and the J gene lost 0 bases, with 15 bases spanning the gap. CDR3 size: 17 residues.

CDR3 sequence reads: CASSLEPSGQETQYF. The CDR3 DNA sequence: TGTGCCAGCAGCTTGGAGCCTAGCGGCCAAGAGACCCAGTACTTC. This rearrangement joins TRBV5-4 to TRBJ2-5; TRBD2 matches 7 bases. The length of the CDR3 is 15 residues. Trimming cost V 0 bases and J 1 base; bases outside gene matches: 3. The germline V gene encodes CDR1 SGHNT and CDR2 YYREEE (reference sequence).

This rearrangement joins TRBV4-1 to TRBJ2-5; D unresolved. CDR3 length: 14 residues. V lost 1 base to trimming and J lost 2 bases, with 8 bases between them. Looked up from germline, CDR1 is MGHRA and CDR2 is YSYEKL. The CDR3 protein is CASSQAWAQETQYF. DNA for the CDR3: TGCGCCAGCAGCCAAGCTTGGGCGCAAGAGACCCAGTACTTC.

CDR3 bases: TGTGCCAGTAGTATCCCGGGAAACACCATATATTTT. Translating gives CASSIPGNTIYF. This chain joins TRBV19 and TRBJ1-3, with unresolved D. From germline, CDR1 is LNHDA and CDR2 SQIVND (reference sequence). The CDR3 totals 12 residues. Trimming left V 3 bases short and J 4 bases short, with 4 bases between.

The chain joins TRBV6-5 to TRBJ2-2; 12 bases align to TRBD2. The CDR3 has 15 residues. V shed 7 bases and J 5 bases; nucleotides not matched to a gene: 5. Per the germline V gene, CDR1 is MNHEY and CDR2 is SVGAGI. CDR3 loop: CASIGLAGRTGELFF. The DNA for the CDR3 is TGTGCCAGCATCGGACTAGCGGGGAGGACCGGGGAGCTGTTTTTT.

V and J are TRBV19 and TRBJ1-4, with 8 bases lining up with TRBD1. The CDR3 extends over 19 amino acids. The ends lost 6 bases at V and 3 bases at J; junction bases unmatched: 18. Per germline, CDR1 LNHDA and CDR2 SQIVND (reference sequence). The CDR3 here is CASSRGRSGRLGPNEKLFF. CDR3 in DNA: TGTGCCAGTAGCAGGGGGCGCAGCGGCCGGCTGGGGCCTAATGAAAAACTGTTTTTT.